The clone carrying this TCR beta chain has ten or more counts. No antigen is known for it. These data originate in a study of neurological immune-mediated disorders. The cDNA came from 5'RACE with 10-nucleotide random UMIs. TCRdb fed the 5' RACE reads into MiXCR, producing one record per CDR3 protein. Among 50,000 or so distinct CDR3 sequences listed, about 3.5% were seen once. Whole-study findings and limits: When the repertoires were sorted by phylogenetic grouping, those of 18 of 34 multiple sclerosis patients ended up in one related-CDR3 cluster, a possible signature. The highest TCR clonal expansion occurred in HTLV-1-associated myelopathy; multiple sclerosis fell below healthy controls.

The CDR3 loop spans 15 amino acids. The V end was cut by 5 bases, the J end by 5 bases, with 18 bases between. Germline V gives CDR1 MNHEY, CDR2 SMNVEV (reference sequence). The chain couples TRBV27 to TRBJ1-2, with D perhaps matching TRBD1 (6 bases). The receptor comes from a man aged 30 to 39 with multiple sclerosis. Sequenced material: PBMCs. CDR3 nucleotides: TGTGCCAGCAGTCCCAACAGGGTACAATTATATGGCTACACCTTC. It is translated as CASSPNRVQLYGYTF.